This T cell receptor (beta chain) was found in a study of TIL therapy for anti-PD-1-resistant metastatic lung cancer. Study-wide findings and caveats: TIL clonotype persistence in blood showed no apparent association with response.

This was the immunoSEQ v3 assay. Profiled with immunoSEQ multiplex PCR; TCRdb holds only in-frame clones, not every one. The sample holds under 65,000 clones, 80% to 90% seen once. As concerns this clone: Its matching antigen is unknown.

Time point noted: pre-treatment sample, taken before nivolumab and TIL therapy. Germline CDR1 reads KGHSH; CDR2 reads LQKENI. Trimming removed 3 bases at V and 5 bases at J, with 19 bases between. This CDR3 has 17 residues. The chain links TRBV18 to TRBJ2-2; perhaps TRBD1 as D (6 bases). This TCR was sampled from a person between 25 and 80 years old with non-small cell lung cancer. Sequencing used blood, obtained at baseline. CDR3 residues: CASSPRSGAGGTGELFF. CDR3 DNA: TGTGCCAGCTCACCCCGGTCAGGGGCAGGAGGTACCGGGGAGCTGTTTTTT.